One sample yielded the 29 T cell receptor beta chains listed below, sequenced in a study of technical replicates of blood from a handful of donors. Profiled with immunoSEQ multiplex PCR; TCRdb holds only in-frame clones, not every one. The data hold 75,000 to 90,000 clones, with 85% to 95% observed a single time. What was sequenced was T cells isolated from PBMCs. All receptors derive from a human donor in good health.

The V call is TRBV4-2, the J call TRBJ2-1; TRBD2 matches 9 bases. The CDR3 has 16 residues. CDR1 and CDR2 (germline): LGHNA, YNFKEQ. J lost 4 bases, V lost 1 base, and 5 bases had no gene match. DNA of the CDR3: TGTGCCAGCAGCCAAGGAGCGGGAGGCCCTTACAATGAGCAGTTCTTC. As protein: CASSQGAGGPYNEQFF.

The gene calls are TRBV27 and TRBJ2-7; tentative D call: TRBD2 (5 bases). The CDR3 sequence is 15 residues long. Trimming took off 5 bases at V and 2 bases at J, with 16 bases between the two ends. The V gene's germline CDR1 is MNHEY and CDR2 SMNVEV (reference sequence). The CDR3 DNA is TGTGCCAGCAGTAGAACTAGGAGTTTAACCTACGAGCAGTACTTC. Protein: CASSRTRSLTYEQYF.

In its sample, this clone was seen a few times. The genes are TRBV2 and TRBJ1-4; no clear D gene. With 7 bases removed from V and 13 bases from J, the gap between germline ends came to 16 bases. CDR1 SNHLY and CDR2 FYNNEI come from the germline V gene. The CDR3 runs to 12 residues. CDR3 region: CASTGGESRLFF. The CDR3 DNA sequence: TGTGCCAGCACGGGCGGGGAATCACGACTGTTTTTT.

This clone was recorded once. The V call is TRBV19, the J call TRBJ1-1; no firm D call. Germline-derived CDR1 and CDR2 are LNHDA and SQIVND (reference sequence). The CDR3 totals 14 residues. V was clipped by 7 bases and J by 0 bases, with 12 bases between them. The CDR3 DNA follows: TGTGCCAGTATAATGAACAGCTTGAACACTGAAGCTTTCTTT. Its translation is CASIMNSLNTEAFF.

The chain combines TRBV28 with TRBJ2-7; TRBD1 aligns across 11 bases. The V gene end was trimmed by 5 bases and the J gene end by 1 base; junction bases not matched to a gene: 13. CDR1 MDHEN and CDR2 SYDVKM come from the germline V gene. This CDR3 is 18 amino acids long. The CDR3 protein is CASSGTGGPVFFSYEQYF. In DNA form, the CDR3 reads TGTGCCAGCAGTGGGACAGGGGGGCCAGTTTTCTTTTCCTACGAGCAGTACTTC.

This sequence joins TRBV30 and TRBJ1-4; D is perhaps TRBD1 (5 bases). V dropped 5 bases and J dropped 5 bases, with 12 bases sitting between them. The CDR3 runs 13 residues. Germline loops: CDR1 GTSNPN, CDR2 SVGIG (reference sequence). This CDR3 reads CAWATGDNEKLFF. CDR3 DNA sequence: TGTGCCTGGGCCACAGGAGACAATGAAAAACTGTTTTTT.

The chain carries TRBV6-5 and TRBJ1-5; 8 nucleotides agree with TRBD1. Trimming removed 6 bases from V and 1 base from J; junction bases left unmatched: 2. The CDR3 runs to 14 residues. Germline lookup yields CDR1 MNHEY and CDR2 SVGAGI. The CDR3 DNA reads TGTGCCAGCAGCCAGGGGGCAAGCAATCAGCCCCAGCATTTT. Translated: CASSQGASNQPQHF.

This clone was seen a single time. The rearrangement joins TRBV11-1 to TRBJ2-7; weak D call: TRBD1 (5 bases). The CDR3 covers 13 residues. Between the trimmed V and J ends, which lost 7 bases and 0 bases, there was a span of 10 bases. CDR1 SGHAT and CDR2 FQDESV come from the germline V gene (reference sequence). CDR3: CASNDRASYEQYF. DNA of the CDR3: TGTGCCAGCAACGACAGAGCCTCCTACGAGCAGTACTTC.

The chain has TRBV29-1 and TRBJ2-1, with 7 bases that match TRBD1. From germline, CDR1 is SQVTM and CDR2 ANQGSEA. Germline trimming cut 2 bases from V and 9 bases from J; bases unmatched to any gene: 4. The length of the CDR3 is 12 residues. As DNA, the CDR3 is TGCAGCGTTGAAAGACAGGGTGGTGAGCAGTTCTTC. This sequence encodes CSVERQGGEQFF.

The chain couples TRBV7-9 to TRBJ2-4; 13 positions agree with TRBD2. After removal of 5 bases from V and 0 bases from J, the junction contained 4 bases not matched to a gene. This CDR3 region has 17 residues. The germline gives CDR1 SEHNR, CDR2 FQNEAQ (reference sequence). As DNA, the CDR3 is TGTGCCAGCAGCATGGGACTAGCGGGACTAGCCAAAAACATTCAGTACTTC. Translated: CASSMGLAGLAKNIQYF.

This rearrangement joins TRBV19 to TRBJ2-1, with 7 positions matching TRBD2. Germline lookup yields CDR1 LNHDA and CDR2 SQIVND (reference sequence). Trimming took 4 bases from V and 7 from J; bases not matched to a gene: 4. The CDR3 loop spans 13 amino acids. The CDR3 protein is CASSRPGRNEQFF. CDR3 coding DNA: TGTGCCAGTAGTAGACCCGGGAGGAATGAGCAGTTCTTC.

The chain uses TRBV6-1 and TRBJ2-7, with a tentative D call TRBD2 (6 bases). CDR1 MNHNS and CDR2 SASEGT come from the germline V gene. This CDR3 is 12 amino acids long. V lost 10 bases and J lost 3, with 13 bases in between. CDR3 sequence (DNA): TGTGCCACCATGGGGAGGATCTACGAGCAGTACTTC. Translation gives CATMGRIYEQYF.

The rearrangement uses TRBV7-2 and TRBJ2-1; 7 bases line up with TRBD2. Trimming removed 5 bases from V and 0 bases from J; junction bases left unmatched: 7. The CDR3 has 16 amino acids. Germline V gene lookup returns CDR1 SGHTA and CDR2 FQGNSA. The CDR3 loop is CASSHPGLSSYNEQFF. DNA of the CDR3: TGTGCCAGCAGCCACCCGGGACTAAGCTCCTACAATGAGCAGTTCTTC. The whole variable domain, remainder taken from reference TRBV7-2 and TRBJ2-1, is GAGVSQSPSNKVTEKGKDVELRCDPISGHTALYWYRQSLGQGLEFLIYFQGNSAPDKSGLPSDRFSAERTGGSVSTLTIQRTQQEDSAVYLCASSHPGLSSYNEQFFGPGTRLTVL.

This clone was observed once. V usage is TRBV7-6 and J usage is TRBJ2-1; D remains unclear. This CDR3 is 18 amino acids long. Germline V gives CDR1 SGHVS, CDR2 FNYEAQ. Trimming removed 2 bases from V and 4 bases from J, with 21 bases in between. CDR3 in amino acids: CASSLSRIGINHYNEQFF. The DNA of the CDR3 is TGTGCCAGCAGCTTAAGCCGCATCGGTATCAATCATTACAATGAGCAGTTCTTC.

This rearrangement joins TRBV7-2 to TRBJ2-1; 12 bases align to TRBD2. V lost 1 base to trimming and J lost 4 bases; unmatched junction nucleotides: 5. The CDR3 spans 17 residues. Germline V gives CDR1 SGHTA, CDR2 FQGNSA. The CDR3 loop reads CASSLVGLAGPYNEQFF. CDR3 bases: TGTGCCAGCAGCTTAGTAGGACTAGCGGGACCTTACAATGAGCAGTTCTTC.

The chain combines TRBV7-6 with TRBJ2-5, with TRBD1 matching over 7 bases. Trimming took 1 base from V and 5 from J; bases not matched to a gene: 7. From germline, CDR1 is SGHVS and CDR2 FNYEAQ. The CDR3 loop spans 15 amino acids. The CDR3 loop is CASSLERQGHETQYF. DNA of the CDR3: TGTGCCAGCAGCTTAGAGAGACAGGGTCACGAGACCCAGTACTTC. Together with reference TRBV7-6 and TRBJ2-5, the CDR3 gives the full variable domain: GAGVSQSPRYKVTKRGQDVALRCDPISGHVSLYWYRQALGQGPEFLTYFNYEAQQDKSGLPNDRFSAERPEGSISTLTIQRTEQRDSAMYRCASSLERQGHETQYFGPGTRLLVL.

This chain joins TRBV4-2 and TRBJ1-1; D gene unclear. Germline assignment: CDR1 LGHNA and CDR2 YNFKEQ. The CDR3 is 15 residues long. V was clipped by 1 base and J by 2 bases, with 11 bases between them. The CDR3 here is CASSQGPDINTEAFF. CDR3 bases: TGTGCCAGCAGCCAAGGGCCAGACATCAACACTGAAGCTTTCTTT.

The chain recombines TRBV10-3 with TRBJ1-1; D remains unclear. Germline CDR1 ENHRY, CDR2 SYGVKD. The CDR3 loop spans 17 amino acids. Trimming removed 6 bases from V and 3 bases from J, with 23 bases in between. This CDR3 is CAISTPGIGSEDTEAFF. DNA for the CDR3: TGTGCCATCAGCACCCCAGGTATAGGGTCGGAGGACACTGAAGCTTTCTTT.

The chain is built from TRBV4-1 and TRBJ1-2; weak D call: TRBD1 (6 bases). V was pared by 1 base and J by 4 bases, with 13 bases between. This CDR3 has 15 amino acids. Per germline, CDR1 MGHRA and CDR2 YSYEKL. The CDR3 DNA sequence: TGCGCCAGCAGCCAAGTTGGGGGCACAGTCTATGGCTACACCTTC. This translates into CASSQVGGTVYGYTF.

As DNA, the CDR3 is TGTGCCATCAGTGAGGGGCAGACGTACACTGAAGCTTTCTTT. This translates into CAISEGQTYTEAFF. This rearrangement joins TRBV10-3 to TRBJ1-1; no definite D call. This CDR3 comprises 14 residues. Trimming pared 2 bases from V and 3 bases from J, leaving 10 bases between. Per germline, CDR1 ENHRY and CDR2 SYGVKD.

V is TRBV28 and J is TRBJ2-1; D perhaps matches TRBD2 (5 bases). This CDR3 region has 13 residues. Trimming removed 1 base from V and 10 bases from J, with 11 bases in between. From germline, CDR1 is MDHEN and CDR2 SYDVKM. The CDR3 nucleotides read TGTGCCAGCAGTTTATCCGGGATAAGAGAGCAGTTCTTC. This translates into CASSLSGIREQFF.

CDR3 region: CASSLVASGADTQYF. In DNA form, the CDR3 reads TGTGCCAGCAGCTTGGTGGCTAGCGGGGCAGATACGCAGTATTTT. This chain links TRBV5-8 with TRBJ2-3; 9 bases line up with TRBD2. V shed 0 bases and J 4 bases; nucleotides not matched to a gene: 3. Germline V gene lookup returns CDR1 SGHTS and CDR2 YDEGEE. This CDR3 has 15 amino acids.

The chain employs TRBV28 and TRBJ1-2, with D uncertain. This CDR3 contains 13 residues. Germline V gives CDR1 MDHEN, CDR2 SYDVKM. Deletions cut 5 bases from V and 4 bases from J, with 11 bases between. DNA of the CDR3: TGTGCCAGCAGTCCGTCAGTTGGCTATGGCTACACCTTC. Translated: CASSPSVGYGYTF.

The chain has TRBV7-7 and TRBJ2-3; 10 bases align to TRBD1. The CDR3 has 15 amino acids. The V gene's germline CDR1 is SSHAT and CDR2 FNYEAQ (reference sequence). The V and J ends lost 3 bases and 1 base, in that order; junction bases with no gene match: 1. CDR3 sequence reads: CASSFGQGGTDTQYF. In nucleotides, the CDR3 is TGTGCCAGCAGCTTTGGACAGGGGGGCACAGATACGCAGTATTTT.

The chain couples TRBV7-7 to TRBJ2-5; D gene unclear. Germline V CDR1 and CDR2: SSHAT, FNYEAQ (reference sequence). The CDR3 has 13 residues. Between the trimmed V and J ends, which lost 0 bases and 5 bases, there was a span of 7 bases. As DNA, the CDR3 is TGTGCCAGCAGCTTAGCCCAACGGGAGACCCAGTACTTC. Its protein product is CASSLAQRETQYF.

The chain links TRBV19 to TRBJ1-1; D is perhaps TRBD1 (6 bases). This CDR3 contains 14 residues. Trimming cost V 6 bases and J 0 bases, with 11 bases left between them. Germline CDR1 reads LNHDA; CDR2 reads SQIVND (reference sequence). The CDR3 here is CASRMDSMNTEAFF. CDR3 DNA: TGTGCCAGTAGGATGGACAGTATGAACACTGAAGCTTTCTTT.

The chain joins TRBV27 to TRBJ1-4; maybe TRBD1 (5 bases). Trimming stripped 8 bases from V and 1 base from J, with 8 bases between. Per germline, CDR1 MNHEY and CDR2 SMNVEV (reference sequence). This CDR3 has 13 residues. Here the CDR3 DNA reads TGTGCCAGCGACAGACTAACTAATGAAAAACTGTTTTTT. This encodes CASDRLTNEKLFF.

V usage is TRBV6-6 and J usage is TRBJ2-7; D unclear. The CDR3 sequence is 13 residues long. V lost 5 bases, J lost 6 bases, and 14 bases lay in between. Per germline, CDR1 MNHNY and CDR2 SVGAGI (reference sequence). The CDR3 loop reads CASSHEKSGEQYF. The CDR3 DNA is TGTGCCAGCAGTCATGAAAAGAGTGGCGAGCAGTACTTC.

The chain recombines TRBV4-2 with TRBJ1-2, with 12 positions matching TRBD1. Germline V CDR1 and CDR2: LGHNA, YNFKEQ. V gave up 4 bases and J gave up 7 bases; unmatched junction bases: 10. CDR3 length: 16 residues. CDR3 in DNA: TGTGCCAGCAGCCTAGAACCGGGACAGGGGGCAGGTGGCTACACCTTC. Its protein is CASSLEPGQGAGGYTF.